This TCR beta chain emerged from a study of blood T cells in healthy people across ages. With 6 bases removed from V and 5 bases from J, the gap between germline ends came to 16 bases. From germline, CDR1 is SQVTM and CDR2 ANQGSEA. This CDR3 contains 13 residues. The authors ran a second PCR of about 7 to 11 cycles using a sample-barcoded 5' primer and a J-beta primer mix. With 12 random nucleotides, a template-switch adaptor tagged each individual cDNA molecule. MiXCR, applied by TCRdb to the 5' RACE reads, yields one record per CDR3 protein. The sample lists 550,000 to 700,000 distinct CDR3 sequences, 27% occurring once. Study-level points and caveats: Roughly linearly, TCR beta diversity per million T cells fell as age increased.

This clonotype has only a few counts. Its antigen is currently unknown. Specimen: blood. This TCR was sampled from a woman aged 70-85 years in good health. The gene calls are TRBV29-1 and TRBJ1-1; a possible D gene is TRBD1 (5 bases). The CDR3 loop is CSVRRGERTEAFF. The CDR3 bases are TGCAGCGTCCGAAGGGGTGAGAGGACTGAAGCTTTCTTT. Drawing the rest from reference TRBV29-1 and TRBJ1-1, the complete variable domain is SAVISQKPSRDICQRGTSLTIQCQVDSQVTMMFWYRQQPGQSLTLIATANQGSEATYESGFVIDKFPISRPNLTFSTLTVSNMSPEDSSIYLCSVRRGERTEAFFGQGTRLTVV.